A single sample is the source of the 22 T cell receptor beta chains below, sequenced in a study of blood T cell repertoires in COVID-19. Repertoires were generated with immunoSEQ multiplex PCR, while TCRdb's copy carries only in-frame clones and drops some. The table includes more than 60,000 clones, around nine tenths detected once. What was sequenced was peripheral blood. These receptors were taken from a woman older than 75 with active or convalescent COVID-19.

V gene TRBV24-1 combines with J gene TRBJ1-1, with TRBD1 matching over 8 bases. Germline CDR1 and CDR2: KGHDR and SFDVKD. CDR3 size: 14 residues. V trimming: 5 bases; J trimming: 4 bases; junction bases outside the gene matches: 5. The CDR3 here is CATSGPGGRTEAFF. In DNA, the CDR3 is TGTGCCACCAGTGGCCCAGGGGGCCGCACTGAAGCTTTCTTT.

The gene calls are TRBV5-8 and TRBJ1-2; tentatively, D is TRBD1 (6 bases). CDR1 SGHTS and CDR2 YDEGEE come from the germline V gene. The V end lost 3 bases, the J end lost 8 bases, and 17 bases lay between the germline ends. The CDR3 length is 14 residues. The CDR3 sequence is CASSSIGQLRGYTF. The CDR3 DNA is TGTGCCAGCAGCTCGATCGGACAGTTGCGGGGCTACACCTTC.

The chain links TRBV24-1 to TRBJ2-1, with 8 bases fitting TRBD2. The CDR3 contains 17 residues. The germline V gene encodes CDR1 KGHDR and CDR2 SFDVKD. V lost 5 bases and J lost 0; bases outside the gene matches: 8. The CDR3 is CATSALPSGSSYNEQFF. The CDR3, as DNA: TGTGCCACCAGTGCCCTACCCAGCGGGAGCTCCTACAATGAGCAGTTCTTC.

This chain links TRBV4-3 with TRBJ1-4; D not resolved. V was shortened by 1 base and J by 8 bases, with 17 bases between the two germline ends. Germline assignment: CDR1 LGHNA and CDR2 YSLEER. There are 16 residues in the CDR3. In DNA, the CDR3 is TGCGCCAGCAGCCAAGGTAGTGCAGTAGGAGGAGAAAAACTGTTTTTT. Translated: CASSQGSAVGGEKLFF.

This chain joins TRBV3-1 (or the pseudogene TRBV3-2) and TRBJ2-7; 8 bases match TRBD1. Germline CDR1 LGHDT, CDR2 YNNKEL (reference sequence). The CDR3 contains 18 residues. Germline trimming cut 0 bases from V and 5 bases from J; bases unmatched to any gene: 15. CDR3 DNA sequence: TGTGCCAGCAGCCAAGAGGACACTCGGACAGGGCACGGGGACGAGCAGTACTTC. Its translation is CASSQEDTRTGHGDEQYF.

This clone was counted between two and nine times. The V call is TRBV9, the J call TRBJ1-2, with a possible D match to TRBD1 (6 bases). V was shortened by 5 bases and J by 3 bases, with 11 bases between the two germline ends. This CDR3 region has 13 residues. Germline V lookup: CDR1 SGDLS, CDR2 YYNGEE. DNA of the CDR3: TGTGCCAGCAGTCTCGAGGGGGACTATGGCTACACCTTC. Translation: CASSLEGDYGYTF.

This clone was seen once. This sequence joins TRBV5-6 and TRBJ2-3, with a tentative D call TRBD2 (5 bases). Germline-derived CDR1 and CDR2 are SGHDT and YYEEEE. The CDR3 loop spans 15 amino acids. Trimming left V 1 base short and J 3 bases short, with 12 bases between. The CDR3 sequence: CASSLIQRTTDTQYF. CDR3 nucleotide sequence: TGTGCCAGCAGCTTGATCCAGCGGACTACAGATACGCAGTATTTT.

This chain links TRBV7-2 with TRBJ2-1; 8 positions agree with TRBD2. The germline CDR1 and CDR2 sequences are SGHTA and FQGNSA. V trimming: 2 bases; J trimming: 10 bases; junction bases outside the gene matches: 4. The CDR3 sequence is 13 residues long. The CDR3 sequence: CASSLSGRNEQFF. The CDR3 DNA reads TGTGCCAGCAGCTTAAGCGGGAGAAACGAGCAGTTCTTC.

The V call is TRBV7-9, the J call TRBJ1-3; D is ambiguous. The germline CDR1 and CDR2 sequences are SEHNR and FQNEAQ (reference sequence). Trimming shortened V by 6 bases and J by 0 bases, and 12 bases separated the two germline ends. CDR3 length: 15 amino acids. CDR3 sequence (DNA): TGTGCCAGCAGGTTGGTCCCATCCTCTGGAAACACCATATATTTT. It encodes CASRLVPSSGNTIYF.

The chain joins TRBV18 to TRBJ1-1; 9 bases are a match to TRBD1. V shed 3 bases, J shed 4 bases, and the junction held 3 bases outside the gene matches. CDR3 length equals 14 residues. CDR1 is KGHSH and CDR2 is LQKENI in the germline V gene. The CDR3 protein is CASSPGQGLTEAFF. In nucleotides, the CDR3 is TGTGCCAGCTCACCGGGACAGGGTCTCACTGAAGCTTTCTTT. Filled out from reference TRBV18 and TRBJ1-1, the complete variable domain reads NAGVMQNPRHLVRRRGQEARLRCSPMKGHSHVYWYRQLPEEGLKFMVYLQKENIIDESGMPKERFSAEFPKEGPSILRIQQVVRGDSAAYFCASSPGQGLTEAFFGQGTRLTVV.

The V call is TRBV18, the J call TRBJ2-7; 9 bases are shared with TRBD1. Unmatched junction bases numbered 8, after V lost 5 bases and J lost 6 bases. This CDR3 has 14 residues. Germline V CDR1 and CDR2: KGHSH, LQKENI. CDR3 nucleotide sequence: TGTGCCAGCTCAGCGGACAGGGGCCTTCTCGAGCAGTACTTC. This encodes CASSADRGLLEQYF. Full variable domain (missing parts from reference TRBV18 and TRBJ2-7): NAGVMQNPRHLVRRRGQEARLRCSPMKGHSHVYWYRQLPEEGLKFMVYLQKENIIDESGMPKERFSAEFPKEGPSILRIQQVVRGDSAAYFCASSADRGLLEQYFGPGTRLTVT.

CDR3 nucleotide sequence: TGTGCCAGCAGCAATACAGGGGGTAACGGGGAGCTGTTTTTT. Amino acids: CASSNTGGNGELFF. The chain employs TRBV7-9 and TRBJ2-2; 8 nucleotides align to TRBD1. With 5 bases clipped from V and 7 bases from J, the junction kept 6 bases outside the gene matches. The V gene's germline CDR1 is SEHNR and CDR2 FQNEAQ (reference sequence). CDR3 length: 14 residues.

This sequence joins TRBV9 and TRBJ1-2; weak D call: TRBD1 (5 bases). Looked up from germline, CDR1 is SGDLS and CDR2 is YYNGEE. The CDR3 is 14 amino acids. Trimming stripped 4 bases from V and 3 bases from J, with 13 bases between. CDR3 region: CASSPKMTDYGYTF. The CDR3 nucleotides are TGTGCCAGCAGCCCAAAGATGACAGACTATGGCTACACCTTC.

The genes are TRBV5-4 and TRBJ1-2; 7 positions agree with TRBD1. Per germline, CDR1 SGHNT and CDR2 YYREEE (reference sequence). V was clipped by 0 bases and J by 4 bases; unmatched bases: 9. The CDR3 covers 16 residues. The chain's CDR3 is CASSLDRMTGTYGYTF. For the CDR3, the DNA is TGTGCCAGCAGCTTGGATCGGATGACAGGGACCTATGGCTACACCTTC.

The chain employs TRBV4-3 and TRBJ1-2, with D uncertain. Germline V gives CDR1 LGHNA, CDR2 YSLEER. The V end was cut by 0 bases, the J end by 4 bases, with 12 bases between. This CDR3 is built from 15 residues. CDR3 protein: CASSQDLQIFYGYTF. CDR3 coding DNA: TGCGCCAGCAGCCAAGATCTACAGATATTCTATGGCTACACCTTC.

V is TRBV5-4 and J is TRBJ2-3; 14 bases fit TRBD2. J was trimmed by 0 bases and V by 5 bases; bases with no gene match: 8. CDR3 size: 18 residues. Germline CDR1 SGHNT, CDR2 YYREEE (reference sequence). The CDR3, as DNA: TGTGCCAGCAGGGGGACTAGCGGGAGTTCTCCCAGCACAGATACGCAGTATTTT. Its protein product is CASRGTSGSSPSTDTQYF.

Here the CDR3 reads CAWRAQGIGELFF. The CDR3 DNA follows: TGTGCCTGGAGGGCCCAGGGTATCGGGGAGCTGTTTTTT. The V call is TRBV30, the J call TRBJ2-2, with D possibly being TRBD1 (5 bases). V lost 3 bases and J lost 7, with 12 bases in between. From germline, CDR1 is GTSNPN and CDR2 SVGIG (reference sequence). The CDR3 covers 13 residues.

The V gene is TRBV7-2, the J gene TRBJ2-1, with 15 nucleotides matching TRBD2. This CDR3 spans 15 amino acids. Per the germline V gene, CDR1 is SGHTA and CDR2 is FQGNSA. J lost 6 bases, V lost 8 bases, and 5 bases had no gene match. The CDR3 DNA reads as TGTGCCAGCTCCCGGACTAGCGGGAGGGTCAATGAGCAGTTCTTC. It codes for CASSRTSGRVNEQFF.

This clone was observed a few times. CDR3 bases: TGTGCCAGCAGCTTGAGGGCCTACGAGCAGTACTTC. Protein: CASSLRAYEQYF. The chain links TRBV7-9 to TRBJ2-7; D is possibly TRBD2 (5 bases). The CDR3 covers 12 residues. V was cut by 3 bases and J by 2 bases, with 5 bases left in between. Germline assignment: CDR1 SEHNR and CDR2 FQNEAQ (reference sequence).

The chain joins TRBV24-1 to TRBJ2-3, with TRBD2 matching 10 bases. Losses at the gene ends were 7 bases for V and 7 bases for J; bases not matched to a gene: 4. In germline, CDR1 is KGHDR, CDR2 SFDVKD. The CDR3 runs 13 residues. The CDR3 here is CATSPAGGNTQYF. The CDR3, as DNA: TGTGCCACCAGCCCAGCGGGAGGGAATACGCAGTATTTT.

This chain uses TRBV6-2 or TRBV6-3 with TRBJ1-1; 8 nucleotides line up with TRBD1. CDR3 size: 12 residues. With 5 bases clipped from V and 11 bases from J, the junction kept 7 bases outside the gene matches. CDR1 and CDR2 from the germline V gene are MNHEY and SVGEGT. Here the CDR3 reads CASSLQGARAFF. CDR3 in DNA: TGTGCCAGCAGTCTTCAGGGGGCGCGGGCTTTCTTT.

J is TRBJ1-1 and V is TRBV19, with D perhaps matching TRBD1 (5 bases). Germline CDR1 reads LNHDA; CDR2 reads SQIVND (reference sequence). The CDR3 is made up of 15 amino acids. V gave up 7 bases and J gave up 3 bases, with 18 bases separating them. The CDR3 sequence: CASTIQGFRDTEAFF. Written as DNA, the CDR3 is TGTGCCAGTACCATCCAGGGATTTAGGGACACTGAAGCTTTCTTT.